These 30 T cell receptor beta chains were all obtained from the same sample, sequenced in a study of early T cells in non-severe SARS-CoV-2 infection. TCRdb re-called the 5' RACE reads through MiXCR, storing one row per CDR3 protein. The sample carries 80,000 to 95,000 distinct CDR3 sequences, more than 13% recorded once. The specimen sequenced was whole blood. These receptor sequences come from an adult who was a healthcare worker with PCR-confirmed SARS-CoV-2 infection or an uninfected control (not recorded which).

This clonotype showed up just a few times. The chain links TRBV28 to TRBJ1-1; maybe TRBD1 (5 bases). Trimming took off 7 bases at V and 3 bases at J, with 12 bases between the two ends. The CDR3 sequence is 13 residues long. From germline, CDR1 is MDHEN and CDR2 SYDVKM. CDR3 DNA: TGTGCCAGCAACGTTCCGGGGGACACTGAAGCTTTCTTT. The encoded protein is CASNVPGDTEAFF.

The rearrangement links TRBV13 to TRBJ1-1; 8 bases map to TRBD1. This CDR3 region has 14 residues. The germline gives CDR1 PRHDT, CDR2 FYEKMQ (reference sequence). Trimming took 4 bases from V and 6 from J; bases not matched to a gene: 7. The CDR3 loop reads CASSSSRGQSEAFF. The CDR3 DNA is TGTGCCAGCAGCTCCTCCAGGGGGCAGTCTGAAGCTTTCTTT.

This chain connects TRBV12-2 to TRBJ1-2; the DNA was not compared with TRBD1, the D call given in the table. TRBV12-2 is annotated as a pseudogene. The CDR3 length is 18 residues. DNA for the CDR3: TGTGCAAGTCGTAGGCCAGTTCCAGGGGACAGAGCTAACTATGGCTACACCTTC. The encoded protein is CASRRPVPGDRANYGYTF.

This rearrangement joins TRBV28 to TRBJ2-5; 8 bases line up with TRBD1. Trimming at V came to 6 bases and at J to 7 bases, leaving 4 bases not matched to a gene. This CDR3 is built from 12 residues. CDR1 and CDR2 from the germline V gene are MDHEN and SYDVKM. CDR3 sequence reads: CASRTGVVTQYF. The CDR3 DNA follows: TGTGCCAGCAGGACAGGGGTGGTGACCCAGTACTTC.

This clonotype was observed many times. The V and J genes are TRBV7-9 and TRBJ2-2; D might be TRBD1 (6 bases). This CDR3 is 14 amino acids long. Per germline, CDR1 SEHNR and CDR2 FQNEAQ (reference sequence). V lost 4 bases, J lost 5 bases, and 11 bases lay in between. This CDR3 is CASSSTGPTGELFF. As DNA, the CDR3 is TGTGCCAGCAGCTCGACAGGTCCTACCGGGGAGCTGTTTTTT.

This chain connects TRBV5-4 to TRBJ1-1; TRBD1 might be the D (6 bases). CDR3 size: 13 residues. V was clipped by 4 bases and J by 7 bases, with 14 bases between them. Germline lookup yields CDR1 SGHNT and CDR2 YYREEE (reference sequence). In DNA form, the CDR3 reads TGTGCCAGCAGCCCGGGACAAAGTATTGAAGCTTTCTTT. Protein product: CASSPGQSIEAFF.

The chain uses TRBV2 and TRBJ1-5; D is undetermined. V was shortened by 5 bases and J by 7 bases, with 18 bases between the two germline ends. Germline CDR1 and CDR2: SNHLY and FYNNEI. CDR3 length: 15 residues. Here the CDR3 reads CASSTGSLMGQPQHF. Written as DNA, the CDR3 is TGTGCCAGCAGTACCGGGAGCCTAATGGGGCAGCCCCAGCATTTT.

The gene calls are TRBV3-1 and TRBJ1-1, with D unclear. The CDR3 is 14 amino acids. The V and J ends lost 0 bases and 1 base respectively, with 6 bases between them. Germline values: CDR1 LGHDT, CDR2 YNNKEL (reference sequence). The CDR3 is CASSQEAGNTEAFF. In DNA form, the CDR3 reads TGTGCCAGCAGCCAAGAAGCAGGGAACACTGAAGCTTTCTTT.

There are a few counts of this clonotype. The chain employs TRBV7-2 and TRBJ2-3; TRBD2 agrees at 9 bases. In germline, CDR1 is SGHTA, CDR2 FQGNSA. J was trimmed by 5 bases and V by 2 bases; bases with no gene match: 17. This CDR3 is built from 19 residues. As DNA, the CDR3 is TGTGCCAGCAGCTTAAGGCGGGGGGGCCAGGGACGTTTTTTAGATACGCAGTATTTT. This encodes CASSLRRGGQGRFLDTQYF.

The chain carries TRBV20-1 and TRBJ2-7, with 7 bases identical to TRBD2. V was pared by 3 bases and J by 12 bases, with 11 bases of the junction left unmatched. In germline, CDR1 is DFQATT, CDR2 SNEGSKA (reference sequence). The CDR3 sequence is 12 residues long. CDR3 loop: CSASPQPGTTYF. The CDR3 DNA follows: TGCAGTGCTAGCCCACAACCCGGGACTACGTACTTC.

V gene TRBV11-2 combines with J gene TRBJ1-1; D gene unclear. Trimming left V 1 base short and J 8 bases short, with 8 bases between. CDR1 and CDR2 from the germline V gene are SGHAT and FQNNGV. The CDR3 has 12 residues. CDR3 sequence: CASSLGGGEAFF. The CDR3 DNA reads TGTGCCAGCAGCTTAGGGGGTGGCGAAGCTTTCTTT.

The DNA for the CDR3 is TGCAGTGCTAGAAGAGGACAGCTCTATGGCTACACCTTC. Translation: CSARRGQLYGYTF. The chain couples TRBV20-1 to TRBJ1-2; D is perhaps TRBD1 (6 bases). There are 13 residues in the CDR3. The germline gives CDR1 DFQATT, CDR2 SNEGSKA (reference sequence). Trimming took 2 bases from V and 4 from J, leaving 11 bases between them.

The chain recombines TRBV20-1 with TRBJ2-7, with 9 positions matching TRBD2. The CDR3 has 15 residues. CDR1 is DFQATT, CDR2 SNEGSKA, per germline (reference sequence). With V trimmed by 0 bases and J by 2 bases, 5 bases remained unmatched. CDR3 protein: CSARDPTSGTYEQYF. The CDR3 DNA sequence: TGCAGTGCTAGAGATCCGACTAGCGGAACCTACGAGCAGTACTTC.

The V call is TRBV6-6, the J call TRBJ1-4, with D maybe TRBD1 (5 bases). Germline CDR1 is MNHNY and CDR2 is SVGAGI (reference sequence). Trimming left V 4 bases short and J 8 bases short, with 17 bases between. The CDR3 runs 15 residues. Here the CDR3 reads CASSFHRTASEKLFF. The CDR3 DNA reads as TGTGCCAGCAGTTTCCACAGGACCGCAAGCGAAAAACTGTTTTTT.

This clonotype occurred many times. The chain carries TRBV7-9 and TRBJ2-7, with D unclear. Germline V lookup: CDR1 SEHNR, CDR2 FQNEAQ (reference sequence). The CDR3 sequence is 14 residues long. Trimming shortened V by 2 bases and J by 0 bases, and 8 bases separated the two germline ends. CDR3 sequence: CASSLTAASYEQYF. DNA for the CDR3: TGTGCCAGCAGCTTAACGGCAGCCTCCTACGAGCAGTACTTC.

The genes are TRBV5-1 and TRBJ1-4, with 7 bases matching TRBD1. Germline V gene data show CDR1 as SGHRS and CDR2 as YFSETQ. The CDR3 sequence is 15 residues long. The ends lost 0 bases at V and 7 bases at J; junction bases unmatched: 6. CDR3 DNA sequence: TGCGCCAGCAGCTTGGAGGAGGGGGCTGGTGAAAAACTGTTTTTT. This encodes CASSLEEGAGEKLFF.

The V and J genes are TRBV28 and TRBJ1-1; D unclear. The V end was cut by 7 bases, the J end by 0 bases, with 15 bases between. Germline CDR1 MDHEN, CDR2 SYDVKM. CDR3 length equals 15 residues. CDR3 coding DNA: TGTGCCAGCACCCCCCCCCGGACGGTGAACACTGAAGCTTTCTTT. Translation gives CASTPPRTVNTEAFF.

V usage is TRBV2 and J usage is TRBJ2-5; D not resolved. Trimming stripped 6 bases from V and 3 bases from J, with 5 bases between. Per germline, CDR1 SNHLY and CDR2 FYNNEI. The CDR3 spans 11 residues. For the CDR3, the DNA is TGTGCCAGCAGCAAAGAAGAGACCCAGTACTTC. Amino acids: CASSKEETQYF.

Only a few counts were recorded for this clonotype. The chain has TRBV13 and TRBJ2-3; a possible D gene is TRBD1 (5 bases). The V gene's germline CDR1 is PRHDT and CDR2 FYEKMQ (reference sequence). V lost 5 bases and J lost 2, with 17 bases in between. The CDR3 contains 16 residues. The CDR3 bases are TGTGCCAGCAGCCTACAGACAGTGAGATCCACAGATACGCAGTATTTT. Translation gives CASSLQTVRSTDTQYF.

There are a few counts of this clonotype. The chain joins TRBV7-2 to TRBJ2-7; D is unresolved. The CDR3 loop spans 13 amino acids. V shed 5 bases and J shed 6 bases, with 14 bases lying between them. The germline V gene encodes CDR1 SGHTA and CDR2 FQGNSA. This chain's CDR3 is CASSTNVPREQYF. The CDR3 DNA follows: TGTGCCAGCAGCACGAACGTCCCCCGCGAGCAGTACTTC.

This clonotype was found many times. The chain uses TRBV6-5 and TRBJ2-3, with TRBD1 matching over 7 bases. J was trimmed by 0 bases and V by 7 bases; bases with no gene match: 10. The CDR3 loop spans 16 amino acids. Germline values: CDR1 MNHEY, CDR2 SVGAGI. As DNA, the CDR3 is TGTGCCAGCACCGACCGACAGGGAACTAGCACAGATACGCAGTATTTT. Translated: CASTDRQGTSTDTQYF.

This clonotype was seen only a few times. The chain is built from TRBV14 and TRBJ2-7, with unresolved D. V shed 8 bases and J shed 4 bases, with 9 bases lying between them. CDR3 length: 11 amino acids. CDR1 is SGHDN, CDR2 FVKESK, per germline. The DNA for the CDR3 is TGTGCCAGCGCCACCGCTTACGAGCAGTACTTC. It specifies CASATAYEQYF.

This clonotype was seen a few times. The CDR3 coding sequence is TGTGCCGCAGGCCGAGGGGGAGCTTTCTTT. Translating gives CAAGRGGAFF. The chain is built from TRBV30 and TRBJ1-1, with D maybe TRBD1 (6 bases). V gave up 8 bases and J gave up 10 bases, with 14 bases separating them. The CDR3 totals 10 residues. In germline, CDR1 is GTSNPN, CDR2 SVGIG (reference sequence).

The chain has TRBV4-2 and TRBJ2-2; D tentatively reads TRBD1 or TRBD2 (5 bases each). The CDR3 is 17 amino acids. Germline V gives CDR1 LGHNA, CDR2 YNFKEQ. V was cut by 0 bases and J by 8 bases, with 19 bases left in between. CDR3 nucleotide sequence: TGTGCCAGCAGCCAAGATCCGTGGGGGTCTAGGGCTGGGGAGCTGTTTTTT. Translated, it gives CASSQDPWGSRAGELFF.

This clonotype was seen repeatedly, ten times or more. This chain connects TRBV14 to TRBJ1-2; D is ambiguous. The CDR3 is 14 amino acids. Germline V gives CDR1 SGHDN, CDR2 FVKESK. The germline V and J ends were trimmed by 0 bases and 7 bases, with 12 bases remaining between them. CDR3 loop: CASSQDLTLSGYTF. The CDR3 coding sequence is TGTGCCAGCAGCCAAGATCTCACACTTAGTGGCTACACCTTC.

This clonotype was detected a few times. The gene calls are TRBV7-8 and TRBJ2-3; 10 positions agree with TRBD1. The CDR3 contains 16 residues. V lost 2 bases to trimming and J lost 1 base; unmatched junction nucleotides: 3. The germline V gene encodes CDR1 SGHVS and CDR2 FQNEAQ. The CDR3 spells CASSLLTGGRTDTQYF. For the CDR3, the DNA is TGTGCCAGCAGCTTACTGACAGGGGGCCGCACAGATACGCAGTATTTT.

The chain links TRBV6-1 to TRBJ1-1, with unresolved D. The V gene's germline CDR1 is MNHNS and CDR2 SASEGT. V was trimmed by 3 bases and J by 3 bases, leaving 8 bases between them. The CDR3 consists of 13 residues. This CDR3 is CASSDRGYTEAFF. The DNA for the CDR3 is TGTGCCAGCAGTGATCGTGGTTACACTGAAGCTTTCTTT.

Many counts were recorded for this clonotype. V is TRBV19 and J is TRBJ2-1; TRBD1 matches 11 bases. The V gene's germline CDR1 is LNHDA and CDR2 SQIVND (reference sequence). The CDR3 runs to 16 residues. The junction had 6 bases not matched to a gene; V was cut back by 5 bases and J by 3 bases. CDR3 protein: CASSSPGQGVYNEQFF. CDR3 DNA: TGTGCCAGTAGTTCCCCGGGACAGGGGGTCTACAATGAGCAGTTCTTC.

The chain joins TRBV6-2 or TRBV6-3 to TRBJ2-2; 7 nucleotides agree with TRBD1. Germline values: CDR1 MNHEY, CDR2 SVGEGT. The V gene end was trimmed by 6 bases and the J gene end by 0 bases; junction bases not matched to a gene: 7. The CDR3 consists of 16 residues. The CDR3 sequence: CASRVAGTANTGELFF. The CDR3 nucleotides are TGTGCCAGCAGAGTAGCCGGGACAGCGAACACCGGGGAGCTGTTTTTT.

The V call is TRBV20-1, the J call TRBJ2-1, with a possible D match to TRBD2 (6 bases). The CDR3 runs 16 residues. V was trimmed by 5 bases and J by 0 bases, leaving 17 bases between them. Germline CDR1 and CDR2: DFQATT and SNEGSKA (reference sequence). The CDR3 region is CSAVSGRGSSYNEQFF. The DNA of the CDR3 is TGCAGTGCTGTCTCCGGACGGGGGAGCTCCTACAATGAGCAGTTCTTC.